These T cell receptor beta chains were read from a single sample in a study of blood T cells in healthy people across ages. MiXCR, run by TCRdb on the 5' RACE reads, gives a single entry per CDR3 protein. Among around 750,000 distinct CDR3 sequences, 40% to 65% were seen once, and the ten largest hold approximately 40%. The sequenced sample was blood. These TCRs come from an elderly man in good health. The CDR3 runs from the conserved cysteine through the conserved F or W. Expanded clones are given a class, and other clones once, few, many or no size at all.

J gene	V gene	clone size	CDR3 protein
TRBJ2-2	TRBV24-1	-	CATSDGGLAGVSGELFF
TRBJ2-7	TRBV12-3/TRBV12-4	few	CASARDRVSYEQYF
TRBJ2-7	TRBV12-3/TRBV12-4	-	CASSNGLGEQYF
-	TRBV27	once	CASSFVRDRAHEQYF
TRBJ2-7	TRBV7-8	-	CASSATNRSSGNYEQYF
TRBJ2-7	TRBV20-1	-	CSAQSGREVYEQYF
TRBJ2-3	TRBV20-1	-	CSARDGLSVDTQYF
TRBJ2-7	TRBV5-1	-	CASSLAAGGLYEQYF
TRBJ2-3	TRBV20-1	few	CSARVPLAGITDTQYF
TRBJ2-7	TRBV18	-	CASTRVRGSEQYF
TRBJ2-7	TRBV7-2	-	CASSLVGTDPYEQYF
TRBJ2-7	TRBV5-1	-	CASSLGPGTRDYEQYF
TRBJ1-1	TRBV18	few	CASSPISNFNEAFF
TRBJ2-1	TRBV5-1	-	CASSWGQAGGYNEQFF
-	TRBV6-1	-	CASGVARSYEQYF
TRBJ2-1	TRBV6-5	-	CASSYSYLGQPWREQFF
TRBJ2-6	TRBV7-9	-	CASSLGGAGGANVLTF
TRBJ2-3	TRBV7-8	-	CASSEESTDTQYF
-	TRBV28	-	CASSLYEAGRKSYEQYF
TRBJ2-3	TRBV20-1	few	CSAPPPLAGTDTQYF
TRBJ1-1	TRBV7-8	-	CASSLAGLNTEAFF
TRBJ2-7	TRBV29-1	many	CSVERAYEQYF